These 13 T cell receptor beta chains came from one sample sequenced in a study of somatic mutations in cytotoxic T cells in rheumatoid arthritis. Assay used: immunoSEQ multiplex PCR; TCRdb lists only in-frame clones, some missing. The profile shows roughly 13,000 clones, 60% to 85% of them singletons. The source material was CD8+ T cells sorted from blood. These receptors were taken from an adult with rheumatoid arthritis.

DNA of the CDR3: TGTGCCAGCAGCCCATGGGACTCCGCCGGAGATACGCAGTATTTT. Translating it yields CASSPWDSAGDTQYF. The chain has TRBV9 and TRBJ2-3; possibly TRBD2 for D (6 bases). Trimming cost V 4 bases and J 5 bases, with 17 bases left between them. Germline V gene data show CDR1 as SGDLS and CDR2 as YYNGEE. The CDR3 sequence is 15 residues long.

This clone was seen just once. V is TRBV28 and J is TRBJ2-7, with D hard to call. The CDR3 has 14 amino acids. Germline values: CDR1 MDHEN, CDR2 SYDVKM. V lost 1 base and J 6 bases, leaving 13 bases between the germline ends. The CDR3 DNA follows: TGTGCCAGCAGTTTATACCCAATGGGGTGCGAGCAGTACGTC. Protein: CASSLYPMGCEQYV.

This clone occurred once. The rearrangement links TRBV27 to TRBJ2-7, with 7 bases fitting TRBD1. The CDR3 spans 14 residues. V lost 5 bases, J lost 3 bases, and 7 bases stayed unmatched. Germline V gives CDR1 MNHEY, CDR2 SMNVEV (reference sequence). CDR3 amino acids: CASSLRGIYYEQYF. As DNA, the CDR3 is TGTGCCAGCAGTCTCAGGGGGATCTACTACGAGCAGTACTTC.

This sequence joins TRBV4-2 and TRBJ2-1, with D perhaps TRBD1 (6 bases). The germline V and J ends were trimmed by 0 bases and 0 bases, with 15 bases remaining between them. Looked up from germline, CDR1 is LGHNA and CDR2 is YNFKEQ. The CDR3 length is 18 residues. CDR3 in DNA: TGTGCCAGCAGCCAAGAACAGTCGGACAGCTACTCCTACAATGAGCAGTTCTTC. Amino acids: CASSQEQSDSYSYNEQFF.

The genes are TRBV2 and TRBJ2-7, with 7 bases identical to TRBD2. The germline V gene has CDR1 SNHLY and CDR2 FYNNEI. With V trimmed by 3 bases and J by 2 bases, 7 bases remained unmatched. The CDR3 spans 15 residues. The CDR3 nucleotides are TGTGCCAGCAGTGAGTCCCTAGCGGACGCCTACGAGCAGTACTTC. Amino acid sequence: CASSESLADAYEQYF.

This chain joins TRBV19 and TRBJ1-5; TRBD1 might be the D (5 bases). The CDR3 has 14 amino acids. The V gene's germline CDR1 is LNHDA and CDR2 SQIVND (reference sequence). V was pared by 3 bases and J by 3 bases, with 9 bases between. CDR3 residues: CASSIRQLNQPQHF. DNA for the CDR3: TGTGCCAGTAGTATTCGACAGCTCAATCAGCCCCAGCATTTT.

The V gene is TRBV4-1, the J gene TRBJ2-7; D uncertain. Germline V gene lookup returns CDR1 MGHRA and CDR2 YSYEKL. CDR3 length: 13 residues. V lost 0 bases, J lost 4 bases, and 7 bases lay in between. The CDR3 DNA reads as TGCGCCAGCAGCCAAGAAGACGGTTACGAGCAGTACTTC. Protein: CASSQEDGYEQYF.

V gene TRBV28 combines with J gene TRBJ1-4; the D is unclear. Trimming removed 8 bases from V and 5 bases from J, with 12 bases in between. Germline CDR1 and CDR2: MDHEN and SYDVKM. CDR3 length: 13 amino acids. Here the CDR3 reads CASAGGMNEKLFF. CDR3 nucleotide sequence: TGTGCCAGCGCGGGCGGGATGAATGAAAAACTGTTTTTT.

CDR3 amino acids: CASTDRNTDTQYF. CDR3 coding DNA: TGTGCCAGCACCGACCGAAACACAGATACGCAGTATTTT. The chain recombines TRBV5-4 with TRBJ2-3; D call uncertain. Germline CDR1 is SGHNT and CDR2 is YYREEE (reference sequence). CDR3 length: 13 amino acids. Trimming shortened V by 6 bases and J by 2 bases, and 10 bases separated the two germline ends.

The rearrangement joins TRBV27 to TRBJ2-7; 8 positions match TRBD1. Germline V gene sequence: CDR1 MNHEY, CDR2 SMNVEV (reference sequence). J gave up 4 bases and V 5 bases, and 7 bases lay outside the gene matches. The CDR3 has 14 amino acids. This CDR3 reads CASSTRQGRYEQYF. The CDR3 DNA reads TGTGCCAGCAGTACCCGACAGGGGAGGTACGAGCAGTACTTC.

This chain connects TRBV7-9 to TRBJ2-1; TRBD2 agrees at 11 bases. Germline V gene data show CDR1 as SEHNR and CDR2 as FQNEAQ (reference sequence). CDR3 length equals 19 residues. With V trimmed by 1 base and J by 4 bases, 12 bases remained unmatched. Here the CDR3 DNA reads TGTGCCAGCAGCTTAGAGCCGGGACTAGCGGCATCCAATTACAATGAGCAGTTCTTC. Translation gives CASSLEPGLAASNYNEQFF.

This sequence joins TRBV29-1 and TRBJ1-2; 9 bases align to TRBD1. The CDR3 runs to 14 residues. Per germline, CDR1 SQVTM and CDR2 ANQGSEA. V trimming: 6 bases; J trimming: 1 base; junction bases outside the gene matches: 6. CDR3 sequence: CSVRGQGLNYGYTF. DNA of the CDR3: TGCAGCGTAAGGGGACAGGGACTTAACTATGGCTACACCTTC.

The chain recombines TRBV7-2 with TRBJ2-1; D is uncertain. Trimming shortened V by 0 bases and J by 10 bases, and 7 bases separated the two germline ends. Per the germline V gene, CDR1 is SGHTA and CDR2 is FQGNSA. The CDR3 is 12 residues long. The DNA of the CDR3 is TGTGCCAGCAGCTTAGCCTCGCTCGAGCAGTTCTTC. It encodes CASSLASLEQFF.